The 30 T cell receptor beta chains presented below share a single source sample, sequenced in a study of regulatory T cells in long-lasting Graves disease. The sample's time point: persistent/refractory GD, antithyroid drugs over 5 years with positive TRAb. TCR sequences were obtained from RNA taken from PBMCs. Assembly of TCR beta libraries relied on iRepertoire HTBI primers together with Arm-PCR of CDR3 regions. From the multiplex PCR reads, TCRdb called clonotypes with MiXCR, one entry per CDR3 protein. The repertoire has around 340,000 distinct CDR3 sequences, 15% to 20% of them found once; the top ten carry roughly 29%. The material was peripheral blood mononuclear cells (PBMCs), obtained when the disease was refractory, from a patient treated with antithyroid drugs. These receptors came from a female donor with Graves disease.

The chain combines TRBV3-1 with TRBJ1-1; no firm D call. This CDR3 comprises 13 residues. The V gene's germline CDR1 is LGHDT and CDR2 YNNKEL (reference sequence). Trimming stripped 1 base from V and 7 bases from J, with 10 bases between. The CDR3 DNA follows: TGTGCCAGCAGCCAAGTCGGACGCGTTGAAGCTTTCTTT. Its protein product is CASSQVGRVEAFF.

The V gene is TRBV11-1, the J gene TRBJ2-7, with unresolved D. The CDR3 runs 14 residues. The ends were cut back, 0 bases at V and 5 bases at J, with 11 bases in the middle. The germline gives CDR1 SGHAT, CDR2 FQDESV (reference sequence). The CDR3, as DNA: TGTGCCAGCAGCTTAGCCAGAAGGTTCGACGAGCAGTACTTC. Protein: CASSLARRFDEQYF.

This clonotype was seen many times. The V call is TRBV20-1, the J call TRBJ1-5; perhaps TRBD1 as D (6 bases). The CDR3 extends over 18 amino acids. CDR1 and CDR2 (germline): DFQATT, SNEGSKA (reference sequence). V lost 2 bases and J 0 bases, leaving 20 bases between the germline ends. CDR3: CSARPGIRQALSNQPQHF. CDR3 sequence (DNA): TGCAGTGCTAGACCCGGGATTCGACAGGCCCTTAGCAATCAGCCCCAGCATTTT.

This clonotype was seen only a few times. The gene calls are TRBV4-2 and TRBJ2-5; D call uncertain. This CDR3 is built from 15 residues. Germline-derived CDR1 and CDR2 are LGHNA and YNFKEQ. V gave up 0 bases and J gave up 3 bases, with 11 bases separating them. This CDR3 is CASSQDLKGEETQYF. DNA of the CDR3: TGTGCCAGCAGCCAAGACCTCAAGGGTGAAGAGACCCAGTACTTC.

The V and J genes are TRBV7-9 and TRBJ1-2; maybe TRBD1 (6 bases). The CDR3 is 15 amino acids. Germline CDR1 and CDR2: SEHNR and FQNEAQ (reference sequence). Between the trimmed V and J ends, which lost 3 bases and 9 bases, there was a span of 20 bases. The CDR3 region has the DNA TGTGCCAGCAGCTTTGACCTTACACAGGGTGGCAGCTACACCTTC. It encodes CASSFDLTQGGSYTF.

The table lists this clonotype with many counts. The J gene is TRBJ2-2, the V gene TRBV6-1; TRBD2 might be the D (6 bases). The ends were cut back, 6 bases at V and 2 bases at J, with 7 bases in the middle. Germline V gene lookup returns CDR1 MNHNS and CDR2 SASEGT. The CDR3 is 13 residues long. The CDR3 loop is CASRLANTGELFF. Written as DNA, the CDR3 is TGTGCCAGCAGACTAGCTAACACCGGGGAGCTGTTTTTT.

This clonotype was counted many times. The rearrangement uses TRBV12-3 or TRBV12-4 and TRBJ2-2; TRBD2 aligns across 7 bases. This CDR3 region has 15 residues. V shed 10 bases, J shed 2 bases, and the junction held 10 bases outside the gene matches. This CDR3 is CATGFWGGNTGELFF. The CDR3, as DNA: TGTGCCACCGGCTTTTGGGGGGGTAACACCGGGGAGCTGTTTTTT.

In this sample, this clonotype turned up many times. The V gene is TRBV11-3, the J gene TRBJ1-1, with a weak D call TRBD1 (5 bases). V lost 6 bases and J 0 bases, leaving 14 bases between the germline ends. The germline CDR1 and CDR2 sequences are SGHNT and YENEEA. The CDR3 has 15 amino acids. CDR3 residues: CASRPPTELNTEAFF. The CDR3 DNA sequence: TGTGCCAGCAGACCCCCGACAGAACTGAACACTGAAGCTTTCTTT.

The chain joins TRBV28 to TRBJ2-7; the match to TRBD1 covers 9 bases. The J segment lost 5 bases and the V segment lost 2 bases, leaving 7 bases of the junction unmatched. CDR1 and CDR2 from the germline V gene are MDHEN and SYDVKM. This CDR3 comprises 15 residues. Written as DNA, the CDR3 is TGTGCCAGCAGTTTAGGGGGAACAGGGGGCGACGAGCAGTACTTC. Its translation is CASSLGGTGGDEQYF.

This clonotype has a count of ten or more. V and J are TRBV2 and TRBJ1-2, with D perhaps TRBD1 (6 bases). This CDR3 contains 14 residues. The germline V gene has CDR1 SNHLY and CDR2 FYNNEI. The V gene lost 5 bases and the J gene lost 4 bases, with 14 bases spanning the gap. In nucleotides, the CDR3 is TGTGCCAGCAGTACACAGGGTGGGAGCTATGGCTACACCTTC. It is translated as CASSTQGGSYGYTF.

The chain is built from TRBV7-9 and TRBJ2-7; the D gene is possibly TRBD1 (6 bases). The CDR3 length is 15 residues. Trimming took off 4 bases at V and 0 bases at J, with 13 bases between the two ends. In germline, CDR1 is SEHNR, CDR2 FQNEAQ (reference sequence). The CDR3 sequence is CASSYSTGHSYEQYF. CDR3 nucleotides: TGTGCCAGCAGCTACAGCACGGGACACTCCTACGAGCAGTACTTC.

The rearrangement joins TRBV27 to TRBJ1-4; D unresolved. There are 13 residues in the CDR3. Germline V gene lookup returns CDR1 MNHEY and CDR2 SMNVEV (reference sequence). V dropped 1 base and J dropped 8 bases, with 8 bases sitting between them. The CDR3 DNA is TGTGCCAGCAGTTTATGGGCCAGGGAAAAACTGTTTTTT. This codes for CASSLWAREKLFF.

The chain carries TRBV20-1 and TRBJ2-7; TRBD1 or TRBD2 may be the D gene (5 bases each). The V end was cut by 3 bases, the J end by 0 bases, with 12 bases between. The CDR3 loop spans 14 amino acids. From germline, CDR1 is DFQATT and CDR2 SNEGSKA (reference sequence). This chain's CDR3 is CSASPGAYSYEQYF. The CDR3 DNA is TGCAGTGCTAGTCCCGGGGCCTACTCCTACGAGCAGTACTTC.

The chain employs TRBV4-1 and TRBJ1-2, with 8 nucleotides matching TRBD1. Germline CDR1 reads MGHRA; CDR2 reads YSYEKL. With 1 base clipped from V and 6 bases from J, the junction kept 4 bases outside the gene matches. The CDR3 is made up of 14 amino acids. CDR3 DNA sequence: TGCGCCAGCAGCCAAGCCAGGGGGCTCGATGGCTACACCTTC. Translating gives CASSQARGLDGYTF.

Details on this clonotype: One end of the junction fails to match germline, which may point to a read error. V is TRBV5-4 and J is TRBJ2-5; 9 bases are shared with TRBD1. CDR1 and CDR2 from the germline V gene are SGHNT and YYREEE (reference sequence). This CDR3 comprises 13 residues. The CDR3 sequence is CASNRGGTGLRAF. The CDR3 bases are TGTGCCAGCAACAGGGGAGGGACAGGGTTAAGGGCCTTC.

A note on this clonotype: A single base separates this from a much larger clone, so it may be a read error. V and J are TRBV27 and TRBJ1-1; 9 nucleotides line up with TRBD1. The germline CDR1 and CDR2 sequences are MNHEY and SMNVEV (reference sequence). The CDR3 covers 17 residues. As DNA, the CDR3 is TGTGCCAGCAGTCCTAGGGACAGGGTGTATTCGAACACTGAAGCTTCCTTT. Translation gives CASSPRDRVYSNTEASF.

This chain links TRBV4-3 with TRBJ1-2, with TRBD1 as a possible D gene (6 bases). CDR1 LGHNA and CDR2 YSLEER come from the germline V gene. V gave up 0 bases and J gave up 4 bases, with 15 bases separating them. The CDR3 is made up of 16 amino acids. CDR3 sequence (DNA): TGCGCCAGCAGCCAAGAACCCGCACAGGGATTCTATGGCTACACCTTC. This encodes CASSQEPAQGFYGYTF.

The CDR3, as DNA: TGTGCCAGCAGCTTAGTACAGAGTGAGCAGTTCTTC. This encodes CASSLVQSEQFF. V gene TRBV7-8 combines with J gene TRBJ2-1, with D hard to call. Germline-derived CDR1 and CDR2 are SGHVS and FQNEAQ. V dropped 1 base and J dropped 9 bases, with 7 bases sitting between them. This CDR3 contains 12 residues.

The chain has TRBV28 and TRBJ2-1; TRBD2 matches 8 bases. The CDR3 contains 15 residues. Germline V CDR1 and CDR2: MDHEN, SYDVKM. V lost 6 bases, J lost 7 bases, and 11 bases stayed unmatched. The CDR3 coding sequence is TGTGCCAGCAGAAATACAGCGGGAGTGGGTAATGAGCAGTTCTTC. Protein product: CASRNTAGVGNEQFF. The variable domain in full, with the rest retrieved from reference TRBV28 and TRBJ2-1, is DVKVTQSSRYLVKRTGEKVFLECVQDMDHENMFWYRQDPGLGLRLIYFSYDVKMKEKGDIPEGYSVSREKKERFSLILESASTNQTSMYLCASRNTAGVGNEQFFGPGTRLTVL.

This clonotype has more than one count but fewer than ten. CDR3 bases: TGCAGTGCTTCTCCAAGCGGGAGGGGGGGCTACGAGCAGTACTTC. Protein: CSASPSGRGGYEQYF. This chain uses TRBV20-1 with TRBJ2-7; 10 positions match TRBD2. The J segment lost 3 bases and the V segment lost 5 bases, leaving 10 bases of the junction unmatched. CDR1 DFQATT and CDR2 SNEGSKA come from the germline V gene (reference sequence). The CDR3 spans 15 residues.

Ten or more counts support this clonotype. This chain joins TRBV28 and TRBJ1-4; D might be TRBD1 (5 bases). V was shortened by 5 bases and J by 7 bases, with 14 bases between the two germline ends. The CDR3 has 14 amino acids. From germline, CDR1 is MDHEN and CDR2 SYDVKM. In DNA form, the CDR3 reads TGTGCCAGCAGTGGGACCGGGTCCCGTGAAAAACTGTTTTTT. This sequence encodes CASSGTGSREKLFF.

This clonotype was recorded at least ten times. The gene calls are TRBV11-2 and TRBJ1-6; unclear D gene. Germline V gene lookup returns CDR1 SGHAT and CDR2 FQNNGV. The CDR3 runs 15 residues. V lost 5 bases to trimming and J lost 4 bases, with 12 bases between them. CDR3 sequence (DNA): TGTGCCAGCAGCGTCCGGGCCGCATATAATTCACCCCTCCACTTT. It encodes CASSVRAAYNSPLHF.

Many counts were recorded for this clonotype. The chain joins TRBV12-3 or TRBV12-4 to TRBJ1-2, with D possibly matching TRBD1 (5 bases). Trimming shortened V by 1 base and J by 0 bases, and 9 bases separated the two germline ends. CDR3 length: 15 amino acids. The CDR3 reads CASSLGGSANYGYTF. DNA for the CDR3: TGTGCCAGCAGTTTAGGGGGCAGCGCTAACTATGGCTACACCTTC.

This clonotype occurred many times. The genes are TRBV20-1 and TRBJ2-5; 11 positions match TRBD2. V lost 0 bases to trimming and J lost 5 bases; unmatched junction nucleotides: 8. This CDR3 is built from 16 residues. Germline CDR1 DFQATT, CDR2 SNEGSKA (reference sequence). The CDR3 sequence is CSARDLAGGRMETQYF. CDR3 DNA sequence: TGCAGTGCTAGAGATTTAGCGGGGGGGCGGATGGAGACCCAGTACTTC.

This clonotype was found a few times. A much larger clone differs by one base, so this may be a read error. V usage is TRBV7-9 and J usage is TRBJ2-5, with TRBD2 matching over 10 bases. Germline V gives CDR1 SEHNR, CDR2 FQNEAQ (reference sequence). The junction had 9 bases not matched to a gene; V was cut back by 10 bases and J by 1 base. The CDR3 totals 15 residues. CDR3 region: CANSPGLAAQETQYF. The DNA for the CDR3 is TGTGCCAACAGTCCCGGACTAGCGGCCCAAGAGACCCAGTACTTC.

This clonotype was found a few times. The chain has TRBV7-8 and TRBJ2-7; no clear D gene. CDR3 size: 14 residues. Trimming stripped 1 base from V and 5 bases from J, with 12 bases between. The germline gives CDR1 SGHVS, CDR2 FQNEAQ. The CDR3 DNA reads TGTGCCAGCAGCTTAGGTCACGCTAGTAACGAGCAGTACTTC. Protein product: CASSLGHASNEQYF. Variable domain in full (rest from reference TRBV7-8 and TRBJ2-7): GAGVSQSPRYKVAKRGQDVALRCDPISGHVSLFWYQQALGQGPEFLTYFQNEAQLDKSGLPSDRFFAERPEGSVSTLKIQRTQQEDSAVYLCASSLGHASNEQYFGPGTRLTVT.

At least ten counts were recorded for this clonotype. The chain carries TRBV27 and TRBJ1-5; 7 nucleotides match TRBD1. Trimming removed 4 bases from V and 4 bases from J; junction bases left unmatched: 4. The germline V gene has CDR1 MNHEY and CDR2 SMNVEV (reference sequence). This CDR3 has 14 residues. This CDR3 reads CASSSQGGNQPQHF. The CDR3 nucleotides are TGTGCCAGCAGTTCCCAGGGGGGAAATCAGCCCCAGCATTTT.

This clonotype was detected many times. V and J are TRBV18 and TRBJ2-5; TRBD2 might be the D (6 bases). Trimming shortened V by 3 bases and J by 5 bases, and 13 bases separated the two germline ends. Germline V gene lookup returns CDR1 KGHSH and CDR2 LQKENI. The CDR3 is made up of 14 amino acids. CDR3 coding DNA: TGTGCCAGCTCACCTGCGGGGTTACGGGAGACCCAGTACTTC. As protein: CASSPAGLRETQYF.

This clonotype was observed many times. V gene TRBV28 combines with J gene TRBJ1-1; 10 nucleotides line up with TRBD1. With 4 bases clipped from V and 2 bases from J, the junction kept 1 base outside the gene matches. CDR1 is MDHEN and CDR2 is SYDVKM in the germline V gene. The CDR3 length is 14 residues. Written as DNA, the CDR3 is TGTGCCAGCAGTTCGACAGGGGGCAACACTGAAGCTTTCTTT. Translation: CASSSTGGNTEAFF. The full variable domain, in which reference TRBV28 and TRBJ1-1 provide the parts outside the CDR3, is DVKVTQSSRYLVKRTGEKVFLECVQDMDHENMFWYRQDPGLGLRLIYFSYDVKMKEKGDIPEGYSVSREKKERFSLILESASTNQTSMYLCASSSTGGNTEAFFGQGTRLTVV.

This clonotype has just a few counts. Relative to the germline gene, one junction end is altered; a read error may explain this. This chain links TRBV7-9 with TRBJ2-5; D is ambiguous. In germline, CDR1 is SEHNR, CDR2 FQNEAQ (reference sequence). The CDR3 has 9 residues. This CDR3 reads CASSPMSEF. CDR3 coding DNA: TGTGCCAGCAGTCCCATGTCCGAGTTC.